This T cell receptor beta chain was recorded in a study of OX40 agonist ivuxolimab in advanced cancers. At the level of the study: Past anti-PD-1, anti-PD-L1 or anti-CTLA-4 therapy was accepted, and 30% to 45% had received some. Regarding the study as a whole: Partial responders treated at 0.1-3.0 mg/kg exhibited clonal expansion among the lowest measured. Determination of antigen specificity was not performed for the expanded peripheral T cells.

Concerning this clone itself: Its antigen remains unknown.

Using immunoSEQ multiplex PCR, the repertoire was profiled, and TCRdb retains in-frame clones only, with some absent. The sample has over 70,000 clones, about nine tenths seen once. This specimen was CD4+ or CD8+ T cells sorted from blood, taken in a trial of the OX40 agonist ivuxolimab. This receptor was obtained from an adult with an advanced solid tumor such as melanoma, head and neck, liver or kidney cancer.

CDR3 residues: CASSFLQGAYEQYF. DNA for the CDR3: TGTGCCAGCAGTTTTTTGCAGGGGGCCTACGAGCAGTACTTC. V and J are TRBV28 and TRBJ2-5, with 7 bases lining up with TRBD1. The DNA matches TRBJ2-7 better at its end, which makes the J call doubtful. The CDR3 is made up of 14 amino acids. The germline V gene encodes CDR1 MDHEN and CDR2 SYDVKM.